This TCR beta chain was sequenced for a study of cytomegalovirus exposure and HLA in healthy donors. The PCR contained 60 Vbeta and 13 Jbeta primers. Data came from immunoSEQ multiplex PCR; TCRdb stores just in-frame clones and leaves some out. In total, the table holds 200,000 or so clones. Germline loops: CDR1 MGHRA, CDR2 YSYEKL. V shed 1 base and J shed 8 bases, with 14 bases lying between them. The CDR3 length is 15 residues. This TCR was sampled from a boy under 18 in good health and CMV-seronegative. The V and J genes are TRBV4-1 and TRBJ1-4; no clear D. The sample comprised PBMCs. The CDR3 DNA sequence: TGCGCCAGCAGCCAAGTATCCCCTCCGGGGGAAAAACTGTTTTTT. Translating gives CASSQVSPPGEKLFF.